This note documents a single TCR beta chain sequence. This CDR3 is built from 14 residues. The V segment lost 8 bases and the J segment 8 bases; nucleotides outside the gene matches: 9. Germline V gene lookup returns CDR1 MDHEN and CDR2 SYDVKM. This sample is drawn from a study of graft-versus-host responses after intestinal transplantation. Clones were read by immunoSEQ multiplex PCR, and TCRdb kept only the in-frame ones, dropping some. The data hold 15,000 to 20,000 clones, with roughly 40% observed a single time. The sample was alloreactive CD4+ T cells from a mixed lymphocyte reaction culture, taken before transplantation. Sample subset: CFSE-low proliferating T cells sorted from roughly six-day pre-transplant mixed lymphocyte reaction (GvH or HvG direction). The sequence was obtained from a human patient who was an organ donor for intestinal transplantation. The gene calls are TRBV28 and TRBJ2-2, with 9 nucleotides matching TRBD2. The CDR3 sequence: CASGGLAGTGELFF. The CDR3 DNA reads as TGTGCCAGCGGCGGGCTAGCGGGAACGGGGGAGCTGTTTTTT.